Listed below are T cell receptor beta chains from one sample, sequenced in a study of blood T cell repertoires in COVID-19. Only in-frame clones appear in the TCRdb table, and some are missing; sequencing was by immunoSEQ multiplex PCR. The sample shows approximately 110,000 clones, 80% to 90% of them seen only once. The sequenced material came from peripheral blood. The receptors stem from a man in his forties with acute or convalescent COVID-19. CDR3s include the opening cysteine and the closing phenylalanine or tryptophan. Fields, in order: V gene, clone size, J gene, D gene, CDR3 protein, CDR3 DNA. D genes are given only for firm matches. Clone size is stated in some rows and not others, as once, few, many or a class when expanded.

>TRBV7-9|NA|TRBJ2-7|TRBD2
CASSYGLAGYEQYF
TGTGCCAGCAGCTACGGACTAGCGGGGTACGAGCAGTACTTC
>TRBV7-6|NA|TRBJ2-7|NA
CASSFIQGGNEQYF
TGTGCCAGCAGCTTCATACAGGGTGGAAACGAGCAGTACTTC
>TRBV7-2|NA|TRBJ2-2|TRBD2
CASSFKGRETGELFF
TGTGCCAGCAGCTTTAAGGGGAGGGAGACCGGGGAGCTGTTTTTT
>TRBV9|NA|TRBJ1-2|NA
CASTRQHYGYTF
TGTGCCAGCACTAGACAGCACTATGGCTACACCTTC
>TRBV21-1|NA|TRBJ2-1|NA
CPPAGTEGNEQFF
TGTCCCCCGGCGGGCACCGAGGGCAATGAGCAGTTCTTC
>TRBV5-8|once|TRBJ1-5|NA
CASSRGTGNSNQPQHF
TGTGCCAGCAGTAGGGGGACCGGTAATAGCAATCAGCCCCAGCATTTT
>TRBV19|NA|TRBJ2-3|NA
CASSISGMSTDTQYF
TGTGCCAGTAGTATATCGGGGATGTCCACAGATACGCAGTATTTT
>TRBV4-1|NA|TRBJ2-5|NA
CASSQDRAPQETQYF
TGCGCCAGCAGCCAAGACAGGGCGCCACAAGAGACCCAGTACTTC
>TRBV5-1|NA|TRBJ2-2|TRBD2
CASSPQFAGGRDTGELFF
TGCGCCAGCAGCCCGCAGTTTGCGGGGGGGAGGGACACCGGGGAGCTGTTTTTT
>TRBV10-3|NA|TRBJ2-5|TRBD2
CAISESPAGGETQYF
TGTGCCATCAGTGAGTCGCCAGCGGGGGGTGAGACCCAGTACTTC
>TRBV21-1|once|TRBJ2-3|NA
CASSKGRGRGTDTQYF
TGTGCCAGCAGCAAGGGCCGGGGGAGAGGCACAGATACGCAGTATTTT
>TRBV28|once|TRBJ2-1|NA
CASSLSMRDEQFF
TGTGCCAGCAGTTTATCAATGAGGGATGAGCAGTTCTTC
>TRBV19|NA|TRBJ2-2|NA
CASSIEERINTGELFF
TGTGCCAGTAGTATAGAGGAGCGGATCAACACCGGGGAGCTGTTTTTT
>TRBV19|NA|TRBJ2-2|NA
CASKREGTGELFF
TGTGCCAGTAAACGGGAAGGCACCGGGGAGCTGTTTTTT
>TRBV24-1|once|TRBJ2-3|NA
CATSDGGYRGDTQYF
TGTGCCACCAGTGATGGAGGGTATAGGGGAGATACGCAGTATTTT
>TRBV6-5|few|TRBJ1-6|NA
CASSYSRYNSPLHF
TGTGCCAGCAGTTACTCGAGATATAATTCACCCCTCCACTTT
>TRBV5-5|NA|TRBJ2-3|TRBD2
CASTQGTNDRGDTQYF
TGTGCCAGCACCCAAGGGACTAACGACCGGGGAGATACGCAGTATTTT
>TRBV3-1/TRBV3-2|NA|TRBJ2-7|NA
CASRGAYEQYF
TGTGCCAGCCGGGGGGCGTACGAGCAGTACTTC
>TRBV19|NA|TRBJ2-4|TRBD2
CASSMFRTSGIQYF
TGTGCCAGTAGTATGTTCCGGACTAGCGGGATTCAGTACTTC
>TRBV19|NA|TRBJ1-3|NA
CASKRASSSGNTIYF
TGTGCCAGTAAGCGGGCTTCTAGCTCTGGAAACACCATATATTTT
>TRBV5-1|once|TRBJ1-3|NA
CASSSVGGKYGNTIYF
TGCGCCAGCAGCTCCGTGGGAGGGAAATACGGAAACACCATATATTTT
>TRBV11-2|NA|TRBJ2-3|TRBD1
CASSLTGGPDTQYF
TGTGCCAGCAGCTTAACAGGGGGCCCAGATACGCAGTATTTT
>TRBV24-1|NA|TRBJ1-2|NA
CATSDRTEEGYTF
TGTGCCACCAGTGACCGGACAGAGGAAGGCTACACCTTC
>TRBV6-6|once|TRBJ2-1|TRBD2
CASSYSQSGGPVEQFF
TGTGCCAGCAGTTACTCTCAATCGGGGGGGCCTGTTGAGCAGTTCTTC
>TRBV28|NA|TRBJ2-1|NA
CASSLYALNEQFF
TGTGCCAGCAGTTTATATGCGTTGAATGAGCAGTTCTTC
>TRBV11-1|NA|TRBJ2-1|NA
CASSTLGGVNEQFF
TGTGCCAGCAGCACCCTGGGCGGGGTGAATGAGCAGTTCTTC
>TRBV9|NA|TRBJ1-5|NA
CASSAWGGQPQHF
TGTGCCAGCAGCGCATGGGGGGGCCAGCCCCAGCATTTT
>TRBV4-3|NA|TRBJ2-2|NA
CASSQGSILNTGELFF
TGCGCCAGCAGCCAAGGGAGTATACTGAACACCGGGGAGCTGTTTTTT
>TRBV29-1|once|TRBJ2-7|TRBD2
CSVPGRLSGGGFEQYF
TGCAGCGTTCCCGGCAGACTAAGCGGGGGAGGGTTTGAGCAGTACTTC
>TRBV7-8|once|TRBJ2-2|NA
CASSGPTVRNTGELFF
TGTGCCAGCAGCGGACCGACAGTAAGGAACACCGGGGAGCTGTTTTTT
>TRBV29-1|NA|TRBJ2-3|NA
CSVERFGTQYF
TGCAGCGTTGAGAGGTTCGGAACGCAGTATTTT
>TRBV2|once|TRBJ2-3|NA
CASSLGVPAQYF
TGTGCCAGCAGTCTCGGGGTACCTGCGCAGTATTTT
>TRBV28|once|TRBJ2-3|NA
CASSLSGDTQYF
TGTGCCAGCAGTTTATCCGGAGATACGCAGTATTTT
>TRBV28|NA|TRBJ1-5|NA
CASTTRRGFHQPQHF
TGTGCCAGCACCACCCGTAGGGGTTTCCATCAGCCCCAGCATTTT
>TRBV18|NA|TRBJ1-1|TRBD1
CASSPTGMNTEAFF
TGTGCCAGCTCACCGACAGGGATGAACACTGAAGCTTTCTTT
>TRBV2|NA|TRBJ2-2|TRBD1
CASSEATGGNGELFF
TGTGCCAGCAGTGAAGCGACAGGGGGCAACGGGGAGCTGTTTTTT
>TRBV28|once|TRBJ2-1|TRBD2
CASSFTGTSGRNEQFF
TGTGCCAGCAGTTTCACCGGGACTAGCGGGAGAAATGAGCAGTTCTTC
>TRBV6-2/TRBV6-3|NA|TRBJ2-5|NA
CASSYSSGLGQETQYF
TGTGCCAGCAGTTACTCATCAGGACTTGGACAAGAGACCCAGTACTTC
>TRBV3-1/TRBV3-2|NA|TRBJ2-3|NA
CASSQRGGTDTQYF
TGTGCCAGCAGCCAAAGGGGGGGGACAGATACGCAGTATTTT
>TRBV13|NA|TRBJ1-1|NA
CASSLLWRENTEAFF
TGTGCCAGCAGCCTCCTCTGGCGGGAGAACACTGAAGCTTTCTTT
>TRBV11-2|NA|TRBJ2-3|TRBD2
CASSGIGTSDRLSTDTQYF
TGTGCCAGCAGCGGAATCGGGACTAGCGACAGACTTAGCACAGATACGCAGTATTTT
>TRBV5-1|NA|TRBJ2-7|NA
CASSLGPAGYEQYF
TGCGCCAGCAGCTTGGGGCCCGCGGGCTACGAGCAGTACTTC
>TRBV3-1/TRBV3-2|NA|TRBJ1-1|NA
CASSQVRRAEAFF
TGTGCCAGCAGCCAAGTTAGACGGGCTGAAGCTTTCTTT
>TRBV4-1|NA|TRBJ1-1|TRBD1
CASSQLPTGKSEAFF
TGCGCCAGCAGCCAACTCCCGACAGGGAAGTCTGAAGCTTTCTTT
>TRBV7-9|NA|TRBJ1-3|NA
CASSLEGYGNTIYF
TGTGCCAGCAGCTTGGAGGGTTATGGAAACACCATATATTTT
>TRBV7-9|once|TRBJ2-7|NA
CASSLAFHEQYF
TGTGCCAGCAGCTTAGCCTTCCACGAGCAGTACTTC
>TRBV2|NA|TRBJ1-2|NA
CASAGHYGYTF
TGTGCCAGCGCAGGTCACTATGGCTACACCTTC
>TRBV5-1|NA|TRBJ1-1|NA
CASSFGPVGRTEAFF
TGCGCCAGCAGCTTCGGCCCGGTTGGGAGGACTGAAGCTTTCTTT
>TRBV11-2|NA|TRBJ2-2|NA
CASSSGNTGELFF
TGTGCCAGCAGCTCCGGGAACACCGGGGAGCTGTTTTTT
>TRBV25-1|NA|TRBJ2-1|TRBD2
CASSETRLAGGYNEQFF
TGTGCCAGCAGTGAAACCCGACTAGCGGGGGGCTACAATGAGCAGTTCTTC
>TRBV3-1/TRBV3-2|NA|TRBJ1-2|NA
CASSHRDFYGYTF
TGTGCCAGCAGCCATCGGGACTTTTATGGCTACACCTTC